This T cell receptor (beta chain) was retrieved from a study of T cell changes during pregnancy in multiple sclerosis. The assay was immunoSEQ multiplex PCR, and TCRdb's table has in-frame clones only and misses some. The repertoire consists of about 70,000 clones, with over 90% occurring once and the leading ten covering roughly 0.29%. The receptor was derived from a female donor with multiple sclerosis, enrolled in a pregnancy study. The specimen was CD4+ T cells from peripheral blood mononuclear cells, collected after pregnancy.

CDR3 residues: CASSVAGQGYNEQFF. CDR3 sequence (DNA): TGTGCCAGCAGCGTAGCGGGACAGGGCTACAATGAGCAGTTCTTC. V and J are TRBV9 and TRBJ2-1; 9 nucleotides line up with TRBD1. The trim removed 0 bases at V and 3 bases at J, leaving 1 base unmatched. The CDR3 covers 15 residues. CDR1 is SGDLS and CDR2 is YYNGEE in the germline V gene.